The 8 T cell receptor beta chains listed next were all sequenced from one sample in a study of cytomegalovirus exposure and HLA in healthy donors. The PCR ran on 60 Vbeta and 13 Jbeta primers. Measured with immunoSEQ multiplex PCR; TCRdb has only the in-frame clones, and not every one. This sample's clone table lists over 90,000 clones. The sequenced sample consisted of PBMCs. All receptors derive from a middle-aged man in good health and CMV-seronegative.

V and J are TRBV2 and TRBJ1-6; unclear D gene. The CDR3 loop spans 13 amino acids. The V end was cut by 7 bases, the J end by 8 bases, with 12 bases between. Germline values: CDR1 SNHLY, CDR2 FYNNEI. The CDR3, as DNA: TGTGCCAGCACCGAGGTTGCGGATTCACCCCTCCACTTT. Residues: CASTEVADSPLHF. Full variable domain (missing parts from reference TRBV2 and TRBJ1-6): EPEVTQTPSHQVTQMGQEVILRCVPISNHLYFYWYRQILGQKVEFLVSFYNNEISEKSEIFDDQFSVERPDGSNFTLKIRSTKLEDSAMYFCASTEVADSPLHFGNGTRLTVT.

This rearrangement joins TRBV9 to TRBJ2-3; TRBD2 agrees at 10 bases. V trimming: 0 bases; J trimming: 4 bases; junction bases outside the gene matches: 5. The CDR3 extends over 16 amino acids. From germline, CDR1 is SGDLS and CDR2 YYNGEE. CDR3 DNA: TGTGCCAGCAGCGTAGAAGCGGGAGGGCTCCCAGATACGCAGTATTTT. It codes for CASSVEAGGLPDTQYF.

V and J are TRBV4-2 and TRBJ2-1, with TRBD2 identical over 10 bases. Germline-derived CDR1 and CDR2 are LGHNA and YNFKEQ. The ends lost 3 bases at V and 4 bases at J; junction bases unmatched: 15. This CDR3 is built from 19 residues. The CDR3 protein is CASSQDPFLAGARYNEQFF. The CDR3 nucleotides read TGTGCCAGCAGCCAGGACCCTTTTCTAGCGGGGGCCAGATACAATGAGCAGTTCTTC.

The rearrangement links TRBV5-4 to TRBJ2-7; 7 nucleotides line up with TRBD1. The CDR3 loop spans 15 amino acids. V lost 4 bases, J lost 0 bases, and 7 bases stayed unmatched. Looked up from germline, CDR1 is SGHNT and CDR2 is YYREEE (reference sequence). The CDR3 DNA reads TGTGCCAGCAGCCCCGTTCGACAGGGCTCCTACGAGCAGTACTTC. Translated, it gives CASSPVRQGSYEQYF.

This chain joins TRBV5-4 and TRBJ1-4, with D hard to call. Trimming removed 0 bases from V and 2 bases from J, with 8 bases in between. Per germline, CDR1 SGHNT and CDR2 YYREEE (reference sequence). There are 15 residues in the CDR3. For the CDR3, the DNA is TGTGCCAGCAGCTTGGGCCCTAGGACTAATGAAAAACTGTTTTTT. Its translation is CASSLGPRTNEKLFF.

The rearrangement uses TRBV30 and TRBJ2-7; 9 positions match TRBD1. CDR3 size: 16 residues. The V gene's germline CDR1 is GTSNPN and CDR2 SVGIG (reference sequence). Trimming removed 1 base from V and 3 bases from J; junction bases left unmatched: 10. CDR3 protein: CAWSAQPGQGGYEQYF. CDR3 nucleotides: TGTGCCTGGAGTGCCCAACCGGGACAGGGAGGCTACGAGCAGTACTTC.

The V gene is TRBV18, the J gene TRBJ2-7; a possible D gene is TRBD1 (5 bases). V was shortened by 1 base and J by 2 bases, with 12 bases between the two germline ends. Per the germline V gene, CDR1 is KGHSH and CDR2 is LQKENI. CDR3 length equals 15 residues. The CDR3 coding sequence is TGTGCCAGCTCACCACGGGGCCCAAAAACCTACGAGCAGTACTTC. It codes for CASSPRGPKTYEQYF.

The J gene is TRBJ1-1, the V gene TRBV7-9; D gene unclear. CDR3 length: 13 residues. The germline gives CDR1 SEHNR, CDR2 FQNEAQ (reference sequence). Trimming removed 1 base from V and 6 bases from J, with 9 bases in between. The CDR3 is CASSLGSTSEAFF. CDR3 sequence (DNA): TGTGCCAGCAGCTTAGGTTCTACTTCTGAAGCTTTCTTT. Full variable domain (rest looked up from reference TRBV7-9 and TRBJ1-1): DTGVSQNPRHKITKRGQNVTFRCDPISEHNRLYWYRQTLGQGPEFLTYFQNEAQLEKSRLLSDRFSAERPKGSFSTLEIQRTEQGDSAMYLCASSLGSTSEAFFGQGTRLTVV.